A selection of T cell receptor beta chains follows, all from one sample in a study of T cells in pancreatic ductal adenocarcinoma. Produced via immunoSEQ multiplex PCR; TCRdb's table is partial and in-frame only. The data contain 85,000 to 120,000 clones, nearly 95% of them seen just once; the ten biggest clones take up 2.5% to 3.5%. Material for sequencing was PBMCs. Receptor source: a human donor with pancreatic ductal adenocarcinoma. Both conserved end residues are part of each CDR3. The D gene is left open where the match is weak. The size of a clone is reported for some rows only, either as once, few or many, or as a class for expanded clones.

D	V	size	J	CDR3	DNA
-	TRBV29-1	-	TRBJ1-1	CSATVGGNTEAFF	TGCAGCGCAACGGTGGGGGGGAACACTGAAGCTTTCTTT
-	TRBV6-1	-	TRBJ2-1	CASSEAAAGIYNEQFF	TGTGCCAGCAGTGAAGCAGCGGCGGGAATTTACAATGAGCAGTTCTTC
TRBD1	TRBV10-3	-	TRBJ2-1	CAIGTEYYNEQFF	TGTGCCATCGGGACAGAGTATTACAATGAGCAGTTCTTC
-	TRBV7-9	-	TRBJ1-2	CASSTTGYGYTF	TGTGCCAGCAGCACCACAGGGTATGGCTACACCTTC
TRBD2	TRBV18	once	TRBJ2-3	CASSPLSLAGNTDTQYF	TGTGCCAGCTCACCACTGAGTCTAGCGGGAAACACAGATACGCAGTATTTT
-	TRBV6-5	-	TRBJ2-7	CASSYGTGSGPYEQYF	TGTGCCAGCAGTTACGGAACAGGGTCGGGTCCCTACGAGCAGTACTTC
TRBD2	TRBV6-1	-	TRBJ2-3	CASRNRLAGADTQYF	TGTGCCAGCAGGAATCGGCTAGCGGGCGCAGATACGCAGTATTTT
-	TRBV28	-	TRBJ2-7	CASTLLQGNEQYF	TGTGCCAGCACTTTACTCCAGGGAAACGAGCAGTACTTC
TRBD1	TRBV6-5	-	TRBJ2-7	CASRHGQGDYEQYF	TGTGCCAGCAGACACGGACAGGGAGACTACGAGCAGTACTTC
TRBD2	TRBV27	once	TRBJ2-1	CASSQLTSGRLYNEQFF	TGTGCCAGCAGTCAACTGACTAGCGGGAGACTCTACAATGAGCAGTTCTTC
TRBD2	TRBV30	-	TRBJ2-3	CAWSVGGSGGTQYF	TGTGCCTGGAGTGTTGGGGGGTCGGGAGGTACGCAGTATTTT
TRBD2	TRBV5-6	-	TRBJ2-7	CASSSLAGVSGEQYF	TGTGCCAGCAGCTCACTAGCGGGAGTCTCTGGCGAGCAGTACTTC
TRBD1	TRBV7-9	-	TRBJ2-3	CASSQGTAQDTQYF	TGTGCCAGCAGTCAAGGGACAGCACAAGATACGCAGTATTTT
-	TRBV6-1	-	TRBJ2-7	CASSEGTPTYEQYF	TGTGCCAGCAGTGAAGGGACACCTACCTACGAGCAGTACTTC